These 18 T cell receptor beta chains came from one sample sequenced in a study of shared clonotypes between healthy human individuals. Here immunoSEQ multiplex PCR was the method, and the copy in TCRdb shows in-frame clones only, minus some. The data contain more than 2,000,000 clones, approximately 95% of them singletons. The sequencing sample was made of naive CD4+ T cells from PBMCs. The subset was: CD45RA+ positively selected. Every receptor here comes from a man between 18 and 29 years old in good health. Some clones in this sample may be carry-over from other donors' samples.

This clone was recorded only once. J is TRBJ1-5 and V is TRBV30; no firm D call. The CDR3 has 13 residues. Trimming left V 2 bases short and J 7 bases short, with 12 bases between. Germline CDR1 GTSNPN, CDR2 SVGIG (reference sequence). DNA of the CDR3: TGTGCCTGGAGTACGAGGTCGGGGCAGCCCCAGCATTTT. Translated: CAWSTRSGQPQHF.

The CDR3 here is CASSPWVAVGNEQFF. CDR3 coding DNA: TGTGCCAGCTCCCCCTGGGTAGCGGTGGGGAATGAGCAGTTCTTC. This chain joins TRBV18 and TRBJ2-1; weak D call: TRBD2 (6 bases). Germline values: CDR1 KGHSH, CDR2 LQKENI. The CDR3 covers 15 residues. V was cut by 6 bases and J by 7 bases, with 19 bases left in between.

This chain connects TRBV27 to TRBJ2-5, with a tentative D call TRBD1 (6 bases). Germline-derived CDR1 and CDR2 are MNHEY and SMNVEV (reference sequence). Trimming took 6 bases from V and 1 from J, leaving 12 bases between them. The CDR3 covers 14 residues. The CDR3 bases are TGTGCCAGCAGCTTACAGGGAACCCAAGAGACCCAGTACTTC. Protein sequence: CASSLQGTQETQYF.

The V and J genes are TRBV11-1 and TRBJ2-6, with a tentative D call TRBD2 (6 bases). The CDR3 is made up of 15 amino acids. Germline CDR1 and CDR2: SGHAT and FQDESV (reference sequence). The V end lost 3 bases, the J end lost 3 bases, and 9 bases lay between the germline ends. As DNA, the CDR3 is TGTGCCAGCAGCTTTCAGGGAGGTGGGGCCAACGTCCTGACTTTC. Its translation is CASSFQGGGANVLTF.

V gene TRBV5-1 combines with J gene TRBJ1-1; 10 bases are shared with TRBD1. The CDR3 totals 18 residues. V shed 2 bases and J 0 bases; nucleotides not matched to a gene: 10. Germline CDR1 is SGHRS and CDR2 is YFSETQ. The CDR3 DNA sequence: TGCGCCAGCAGCTTCCCCCCATCGACAGGGGGCATGAACACTGAAGCTTTCTTT. Translating gives CASSFPPSTGGMNTEAFF.

A remark on this clone: Within the sample, other DNA sequences also encode this same CDR3. The rearrangement uses TRBV27 and TRBJ1-1; D call uncertain. From germline, CDR1 is MNHEY and CDR2 SMNVEV (reference sequence). This CDR3 comprises 14 residues. V was trimmed by 4 bases and J by 0 bases, leaving 9 bases between them. The DNA of the CDR3 is TGTGCCAGCAGTTCCAATCGGCTGAACACTGAAGCTTTCTTT. It yields the protein CASSSNRLNTEAFF.

The chain couples TRBV6-6 to TRBJ2-2; 8 positions match TRBD2. Germline CDR1 and CDR2: MNHNY and SVGAGI (reference sequence). The CDR3 spans 16 residues. J was trimmed by 1 base and V by 9 bases; bases with no gene match: 10. CDR3 sequence: CASPGDSGENTGELFF. CDR3 in DNA: TGTGCCAGTCCTGGAGATAGCGGGGAGAACACCGGGGAGCTGTTTTTT.

The V call is TRBV29-1, the J call TRBJ2-2; 7 nucleotides agree with TRBD1. With V trimmed by 5 bases and J by 4 bases, 4 bases remained unmatched. The length of the CDR3 is 13 residues. Germline V CDR1 and CDR2: SQVTM, ANQGSEA. The CDR3 spells CSVRQGSTGELFF. In DNA, the CDR3 is TGCAGCGTTAGACAGGGAAGCACCGGGGAGCTGTTTTTT.

The chain couples TRBV11-2 to TRBJ2-2; D ambiguous. The germline gives CDR1 SGHAT, CDR2 FQNNGV. The CDR3 loop spans 15 amino acids. Deletions cut 3 bases from V and 1 base from J, with 9 bases between. The CDR3 is CASSFRPMNTGELFF. The DNA for the CDR3 is TGTGCCAGCAGCTTTAGACCGATGAACACCGGGGAGCTGTTTTTT. The full variable domain, in which reference TRBV11-2 and TRBJ2-2 provide the parts outside the CDR3, is EAGVAQSPRYKIIEKRQSVAFWCNPISGHATLYWYQQILGQGPKLLIQFQNNGVVDDSQLPKDRFSAERLKGVDSTLKIQPAKLEDSAVYLCASSFRPMNTGELFFGEGSRLTVL.

V usage is TRBV6-5 and J usage is TRBJ1-1, with unresolved D. Trimming stripped 6 bases from V and 2 bases from J, with 13 bases between. Germline CDR1 MNHEY, CDR2 SVGAGI. The CDR3 runs to 14 residues. CDR3 sequence (DNA): TGTGCCAGCAGGCCAACGGCGGGCAACACTGAAGCTTTCTTT. Its protein is CASRPTAGNTEAFF.

This clone was recorded only once. V is TRBV28 and J is TRBJ2-1, with 14 bases aligning to TRBD2. There are 15 residues in the CDR3. CDR1 and CDR2 from the germline V gene are MDHEN and SYDVKM. The V gene end was trimmed by 7 bases and the J gene end by 8 bases; junction bases not matched to a gene: 7. CDR3 loop: CASNPGTSGSYEQFF. The CDR3 nucleotides are TGTGCCAGCAATCCCGGGACTAGCGGGAGCTATGAGCAGTTCTTC.

The chain joins TRBV10-3 to TRBJ2-2; 9 bases match TRBD2. This CDR3 is 14 amino acids long. CDR1 is ENHRY, CDR2 SYGVKD, per germline. Trimming took 10 bases from V and 6 from J; bases not matched to a gene: 9. CDR3 bases: TGTGCCACATACCGTAGCGGGAGCCCCGGGGAGCTGTTTTTT. Translation gives CATYRSGSPGELFF.

This chain joins TRBV9 and TRBJ2-3; 14 nucleotides match TRBD2. Trimming at V came to 4 bases and at J to 4 bases, leaving 17 bases not matched to a gene. The CDR3 runs to 20 residues. Germline V gives CDR1 SGDLS, CDR2 YYNGEE. The CDR3 nucleotides are TGTGCCAGCAGCCCATGGGGACTAGCGGGAGCCCCCCCCGTAGCAGATACGCAGTATTTT. Its translation: CASSPWGLAGAPPVADTQYF. Full variable domain (missing parts from reference TRBV9 and TRBJ2-3): DSGVTQTPKHLITATGQRVTLRCSPRSGDLSVYWYQQSLDQGLQFLIQYYNGEERAKGNILERFSAQQFPDLHSELNLSSLELGDSALYFCASSPWGLAGAPPVADTQYFGPGTRLTVL.

The CDR3, as DNA: TGTGCCAGTAATGAGGTTCCGGGAAACACCATATATTTT. Amino acid sequence: CASNEVPGNTIYF. The chain uses TRBV19 and TRBJ1-3; the D is unclear. V dropped 7 bases and J dropped 4 bases, with 11 bases sitting between them. The CDR3 covers 13 residues. The germline V gene has CDR1 LNHDA and CDR2 SQIVND (reference sequence).

The rearrangement uses TRBV28 and TRBJ1-5; perhaps TRBD1 as D (6 bases). Germline V gives CDR1 MDHEN, CDR2 SYDVKM. The CDR3 contains 16 residues. Trimming took 4 bases from V and 3 from J, leaving 16 bases between them. The CDR3 sequence: CASSSTIQGSNQPQHF. The CDR3 DNA reads as TGTGCCAGCAGTTCTACAATACAGGGTTCCAATCAGCCCCAGCATTTT.

This clone was found once. This specimen includes other DNA sequences encoding the same CDR3. The chain is built from TRBV7-3 and TRBJ2-1; TRBD2 agrees at 11 bases. The CDR3 length is 15 residues. J was trimmed by 4 bases and V by 5 bases; bases with no gene match: 4. Germline V gene data show CDR1 as SGHTA and CDR2 as FQGTGA. The CDR3 is CASSLAGGPYNEQFF. CDR3 coding DNA: TGTGCCAGCAGCCTAGCGGGAGGACCGTACAATGAGCAGTTCTTC. The full variable domain, rest sourced from reference TRBV7-3 and TRBJ2-1, is GAGVSQTPSNKVTEKGKYVELRCDPISGHTALYWYRQSLGQGPEFLIYFQGTGAADDSGLPNDRFFAVRPEGSVSTLKIQRTERGDSAVYLCASSLAGGPYNEQFFGPGTRLTVL.

This chain joins TRBV6-4 and TRBJ1-2; D remains ambiguous. The CDR3 length is 12 residues. V dropped 5 bases and J dropped 4 bases, with 8 bases sitting between them. Germline CDR1 reads MRHNA; CDR2 reads SNTAGT. Written as DNA, the CDR3 is TGTGCCAGCAGTTCGGGTGGCTATGGCTACACCTTC. As protein: CASSSGGYGYTF.

This chain joins TRBV7-9 and TRBJ2-2; D may be TRBD2 (6 bases). V lost 7 bases, J lost 4 bases, and 19 bases lay in between. Germline CDR1 and CDR2: SEHNR and FQNEAQ (reference sequence). The CDR3 is 16 amino acids. The CDR3 here is CASTAVGGTGTGELFF. The CDR3 DNA reads TGTGCCAGCACCGCCGTGGGCGGGACGGGCACCGGGGAGCTGTTTTTT.